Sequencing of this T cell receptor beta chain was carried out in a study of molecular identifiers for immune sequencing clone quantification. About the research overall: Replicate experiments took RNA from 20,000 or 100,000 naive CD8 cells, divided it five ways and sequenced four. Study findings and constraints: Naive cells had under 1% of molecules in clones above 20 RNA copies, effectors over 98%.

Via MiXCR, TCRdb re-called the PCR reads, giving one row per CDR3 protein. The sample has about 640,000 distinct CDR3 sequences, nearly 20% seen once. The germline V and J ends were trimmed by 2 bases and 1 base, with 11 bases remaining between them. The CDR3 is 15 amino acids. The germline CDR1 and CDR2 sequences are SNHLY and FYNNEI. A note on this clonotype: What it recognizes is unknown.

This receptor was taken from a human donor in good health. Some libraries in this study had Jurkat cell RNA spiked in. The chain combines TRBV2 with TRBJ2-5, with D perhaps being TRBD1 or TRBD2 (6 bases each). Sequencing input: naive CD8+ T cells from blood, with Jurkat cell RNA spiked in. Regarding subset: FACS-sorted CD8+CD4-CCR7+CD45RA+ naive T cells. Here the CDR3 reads CASSERGDSQETQYF. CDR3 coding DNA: TGTGCCAGCAGTGAAAGGGGGGATAGCCAAGAGACCCAGTACTTC.